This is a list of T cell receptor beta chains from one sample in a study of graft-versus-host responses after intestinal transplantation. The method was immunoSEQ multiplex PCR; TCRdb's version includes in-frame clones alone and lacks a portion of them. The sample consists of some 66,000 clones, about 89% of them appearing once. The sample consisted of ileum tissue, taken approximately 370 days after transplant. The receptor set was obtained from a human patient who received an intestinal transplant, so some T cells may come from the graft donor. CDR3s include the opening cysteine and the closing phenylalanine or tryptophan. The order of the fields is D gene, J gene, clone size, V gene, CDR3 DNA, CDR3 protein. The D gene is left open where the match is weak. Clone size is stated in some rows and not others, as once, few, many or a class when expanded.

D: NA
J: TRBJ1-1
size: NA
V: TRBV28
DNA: TGTGCCAGCAGTTTATTTATCAACACTGAAGCTTTCTTT
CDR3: CASSLFINTEAFF

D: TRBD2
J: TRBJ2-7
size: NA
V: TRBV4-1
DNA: TGCGCCAGCAGCCAGCGGGAGGGCCTCAACGAGCAGTACTTC
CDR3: CASSQREGLNEQYF

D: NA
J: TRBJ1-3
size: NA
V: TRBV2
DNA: TGTGCCAGCAGTGAAGCCCGGGGTACTGGAAACACCATATATTTT
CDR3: CASSEARGTGNTIYF

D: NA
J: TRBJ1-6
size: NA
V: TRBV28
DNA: TGTGCCAGCAGTTTTGGATTTAGGGGTCTAAATTCACCCCTCCACTTT
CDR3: CASSFGFRGLNSPLHF

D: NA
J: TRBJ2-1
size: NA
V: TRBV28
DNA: TGTGCCAGCAGTGGCAGCTTTAATGAGCAGTTCTTC
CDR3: CASSGSFNEQFF

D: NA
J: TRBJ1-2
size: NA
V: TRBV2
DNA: TGTGCCAGCAGTGCGGCCCTGGATGTCTATGGCTACACCTTC
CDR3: CASSAALDVYGYTF

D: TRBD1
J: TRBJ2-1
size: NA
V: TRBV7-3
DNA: TGTGCCAGCAGCTTATTGGGACAGGGTTCCAATGAGCAGTTCTTC
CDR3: CASSLLGQGSNEQFF

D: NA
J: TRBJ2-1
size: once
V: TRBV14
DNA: TGTGCCAGCAGCCAATTGTGGGGCGACTCCTACAATGAGCAGTTCTTC
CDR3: CASSQLWGDSYNEQFF

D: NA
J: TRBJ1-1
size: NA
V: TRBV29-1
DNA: TGCAGCGTTGAAGCCGGACAGCGGGTTGAAGCTTTCTTT
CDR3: CSVEAGQRVEAFF

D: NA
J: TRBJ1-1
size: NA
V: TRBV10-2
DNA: TGCGCCAGCAGTAAATGGCCATCCTCTGAAGCTTTCTTT
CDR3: CASSKWPSSEAFF

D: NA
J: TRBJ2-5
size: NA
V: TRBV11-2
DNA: TGTGCCAGCAGCCCCCTCCAAGAAGAGACCCAGTACTTC
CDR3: CASSPLQEETQYF

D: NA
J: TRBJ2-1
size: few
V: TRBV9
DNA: TGTGCCAGCAGCGTAGAGGAGGGTGAGCAGTTCTTC
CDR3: CASSVEEGEQFF

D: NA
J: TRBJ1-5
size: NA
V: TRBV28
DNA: TGTGCCAGCAACTCCATCGGGGTACAGCCTAGCAATCAGCCCCAGCATTTT
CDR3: CASNSIGVQPSNQPQHF

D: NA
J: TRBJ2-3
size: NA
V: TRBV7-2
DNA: TGTGCCAGCAGCTTTTCCAGCACAGATACGCAGTATTTT
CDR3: CASSFSSTDTQYF

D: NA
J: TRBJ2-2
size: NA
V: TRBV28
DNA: TGTGCCAGCAGTTTGGATGGTGGGACGCCCGGGGAGCTGTTTTTT
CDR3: CASSLDGGTPGELFF

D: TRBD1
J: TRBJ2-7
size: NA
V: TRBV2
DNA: TGTGCCAGGGGACAGGGCGAGACCTACGAGCAGTACTTC
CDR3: CARGQGETYEQYF

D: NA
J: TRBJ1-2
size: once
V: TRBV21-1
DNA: TGTGCCAGCAGCCCCCGTCACGGGTTGATAGGGATGGACTATGGCTACACCTTC
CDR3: CASSPRHGLIGMDYGYTF

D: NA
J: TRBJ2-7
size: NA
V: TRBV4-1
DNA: TGCGCCAGCAGCCAAGGGAAGGGCCCCTACGAGCAGTACTTC
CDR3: CASSQGKGPYEQYF

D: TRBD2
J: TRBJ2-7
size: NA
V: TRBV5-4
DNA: TGTGCCAGCACACGTAGCGGGGGGGCCTCCTACGAGCAGTACTTC
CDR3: CASTRSGGASYEQYF

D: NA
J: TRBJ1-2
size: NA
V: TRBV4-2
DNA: TGTGCCAGCAGCCAAGATCCCGCAGGGGCGGAAGGCTACACCTTC
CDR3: CASSQDPAGAEGYTF

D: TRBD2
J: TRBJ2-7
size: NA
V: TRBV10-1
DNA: TGCGCCAGCCCGACGCCGCGGGGTAGCGGGGCAAGCTCCTACGAGCAGTACTTC
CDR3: CASPTPRGSGASSYEQYF

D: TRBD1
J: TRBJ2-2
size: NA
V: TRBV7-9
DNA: TGTGCCAGCAGCTTACCGGGACAGGGGGCCGGGGAGCTGTTTTTT
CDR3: CASSLPGQGAGELFF

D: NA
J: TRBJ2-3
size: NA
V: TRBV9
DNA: TGTGCCAGCAGCGTAGAGAGCGGCACTAGCACAGATACGCAGTATTTT
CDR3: CASSVESGTSTDTQYF

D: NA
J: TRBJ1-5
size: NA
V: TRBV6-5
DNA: TGTGCCAGCAGCCCCGTGCGGGGGAGCAATCAGCCCCAGCATTTT
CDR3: CASSPVRGSNQPQHF

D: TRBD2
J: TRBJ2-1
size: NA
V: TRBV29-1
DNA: TGCAGCGTTGAACCCCGGACTAGCGGGAGGGGAAGCTCCTACAATGAGCAGTTCTTC
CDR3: CSVEPRTSGRGSSYNEQFF

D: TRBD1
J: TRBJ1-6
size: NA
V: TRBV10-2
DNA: TGCGCCAGCCCCGGTATGGGGGACAGGGTCAATTCACCCCTCCACTTT
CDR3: CASPGMGDRVNSPLHF

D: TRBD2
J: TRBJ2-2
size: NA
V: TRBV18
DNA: TGTGCCAGCTCACCAACGACTAGCGCGAGCGGGGAGCTGTTTTTT
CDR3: CASSPTTSASGELFF

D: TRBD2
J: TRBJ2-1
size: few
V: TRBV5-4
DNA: TGTGCCAGCAGCTTTGAGGCGGGGGTCCTCAATGAGCAGTTCTTC
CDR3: CASSFEAGVLNEQFF

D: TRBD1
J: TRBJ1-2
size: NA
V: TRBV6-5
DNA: TGTGCCAGCAGTTACTCCGCAGGGGGGGGGAATGGCTACACCTTC
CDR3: CASSYSAGGGNGYTF

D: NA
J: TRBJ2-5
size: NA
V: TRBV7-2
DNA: TGTGCCAGCAGCTTAAGAGTTAGCGGACAAGAGACCCAGTACTTC
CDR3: CASSLRVSGQETQYF

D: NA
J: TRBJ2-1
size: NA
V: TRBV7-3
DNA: TGTGCCAGCAGCCCCATAGGTCCCGCCTCCTACAATGAGCAGTTCTTC
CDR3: CASSPIGPASYNEQFF

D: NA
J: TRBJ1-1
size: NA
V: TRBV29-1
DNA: TGCAGCGCCACGACAGGTCCGGGGTCCACTGAAGCTTTCTTT
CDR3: CSATTGPGSTEAFF

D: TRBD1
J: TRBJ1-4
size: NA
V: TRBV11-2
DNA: TGTGCCAGCAGCCCATTCCTCGAGACAGGGGTTAATGAAAAACTGTTTTTT
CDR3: CASSPFLETGVNEKLFF

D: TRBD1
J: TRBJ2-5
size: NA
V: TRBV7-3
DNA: TGTGCCAGCAGCGTGGGACAGGGGGCTTGGGAGACCCAGTACTTC
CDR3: CASSVGQGAWETQYF

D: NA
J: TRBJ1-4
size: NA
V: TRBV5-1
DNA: TGCGCCAGCAGCGAAAGGGCAACTAATGAAAAACTGTTTTTT
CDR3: CASSERATNEKLFF

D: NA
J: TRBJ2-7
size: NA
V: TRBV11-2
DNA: TGTGCCAGCAGCTCCGGGCCTTCCTACGAGCAGTACTTC
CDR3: CASSSGPSYEQYF

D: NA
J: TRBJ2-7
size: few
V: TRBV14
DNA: TGTGCCAGCAGCCAAGTAGCCCCCACTCACTACGAGCAGTACTTC
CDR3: CASSQVAPTHYEQYF

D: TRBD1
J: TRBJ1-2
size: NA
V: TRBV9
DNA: TGTGCCAGCAGCCGGGTTCCCTTACTGGGACAGGTTAACTATGGCTACACCTTC
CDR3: CASSRVPLLGQVNYGYTF